This T cell receptor (beta chain) was recorded in a study of regulatory T cells in long-lasting Graves disease. Overall study: Persistent cases were those of Graves' disease that involved over 5 years of antithyroid drugs with positive TSH receptor antibodies.

Construction of the TCR beta libraries employed iRepertoire HTBI primers in conjunction with Arm-PCR of CDR3 regions. TCRdb re-called the multiplex PCR reads with MiXCR, one entry per CDR3 protein. This sample has 350,000 to 450,000 distinct CDR3 sequences, with under 25% found just once. This clonotype was counted between two and nine times. Its ends do not fully match the called genes, so a read error is possible. CDR3 length equals 15 residues. Looked up from germline, CDR1 is SEHNR and CDR2 is FQNEAQ (reference sequence). Time point: persistent/refractory GD, antithyroid drugs over 5 years with positive TRAb. PBMC RNA was the source of the TCR library.

This specimen was peripheral blood mononuclear cells (PBMCs), taken when the disease was refractory, from a patient treated with antithyroid drugs. The rearrangement uses TRBV7-9 and TRBJ2-3, with a possible D match to TRBD1 (6 bases). This sequence was found in a female donor with Graves disease. The CDR3 region has the DNA TGTGCTAGCAGCTTTGGGGGACAAAGCACAGATACGCAGTATTTT. It yields the protein CASSFGGQSTDTQYF.